The T cell receptor beta chain under discussion was sequenced for a study of neurological immune-mediated disorders. Study conclusions and caveats: The phylogenetic placement of 18 of 34 multiple sclerosis patients' repertoires in one related-CDR3 cluster constitutes a possible signature.

The authors produced cDNA by 5'RACE using 10-nucleotide random UMIs. TCRdb fed the 5' RACE reads into MiXCR, producing one record per CDR3 protein. This table holds roughly 62,000 distinct CDR3 sequences, 4.5% to 5.5% found once. This clonotype was found many times. Its antigen is currently unknown. V was cut by 8 bases and J by 6 bases, with 23 bases left in between. This CDR3 region has 15 residues. In germline, CDR1 is MGHDK, CDR2 SYGVNS. The sequence derives from a woman aged 45-65 years with multiple sclerosis. The chain recombines TRBV25-1 with TRBJ2-7, with TRBD2 as a possible D gene (5 bases). Source material: PBMCs. As DNA, the CDR3 is TGTGCCAGCGCTGGGCGAGGGTTTCGAGGTCGCGAGCAGTACTTC. This translates into CASAGRGFRGREQYF.